This passage covers 31 T cell receptor beta chains from one sample sequenced in a study of PD-1 blockade in classical Hodgkin lymphoma. Sequencing was performed with immunoSEQ multiplex PCR; in TCRdb, only in-frame clones are kept and a portion is missing. The data contain about 26,000 clones, 82% of them singletons. With no exception, relapse followed autologous stem cell transplantation in all patients, and brentuximab vedotin exposure varied. The sequenced sample was peripheral blood mononuclear cells (PBMCs), obtained before the second cycle of nivolumab. The receptor source for this set is a human donor with classical Hodgkin lymphoma.

This chain connects TRBV11-1 to TRBJ2-5; D uncertain. The CDR3 covers 15 residues. Germline CDR1 SGHAT, CDR2 FQDESV (reference sequence). Trimming cost V 1 base and J 5 bases, with 14 bases left between them. The CDR3 nucleotides are TGTGCCAGCAGCTTAGGAGCCGGCCATCGGGAGACCCAGTACTTC. It yields the protein CASSLGAGHRETQYF.

The CDR3 region has the DNA TGTGCCAGCAGTGTGGACAGCCTGAATCAGCCCCAGCATTTT. Its translation is CASSVDSLNQPQHF. The V gene is TRBV28, the J gene TRBJ1-5; perhaps TRBD1 as D (6 bases). CDR1 and CDR2 (germline): MDHEN, SYDVKM. The CDR3 runs to 14 residues. The ends were cut back, 5 bases at V and 4 bases at J, with 12 bases in the middle.

The rearrangement uses TRBV2 and TRBJ1-1; the match to TRBD1 covers 7 bases. From germline, CDR1 is SNHLY and CDR2 FYNNEI. This CDR3 region has 13 residues. V was pared by 9 bases and J by 1 base, with 5 bases of the junction left unmatched. The CDR3 is CASRDSGNTEAFF. CDR3 in DNA: TGTGCCAGTAGGGACAGCGGGAACACTGAAGCTTTCTTT.

The V gene is TRBV7-6, the J gene TRBJ2-7; D gene uncertain. The germline V and J ends were trimmed by 1 base and 6 bases, with 16 bases remaining between them. Germline assignment: CDR1 SGHVS and CDR2 FNYEAQ. The CDR3 contains 15 residues. The DNA of the CDR3 is TGTGCCAGCAGCTTAGAGGCACGGGCGACGGCCGAGCAGTACTTC. Encoded protein: CASSLEARATAEQYF.

This chain links TRBV18 with TRBJ1-6, with 9 bases that match TRBD1. The CDR3 length is 15 residues. V dropped 3 bases and J dropped 7; count of bases not matched to a gene: 4. In germline, CDR1 is KGHSH, CDR2 LQKENI. The CDR3 nucleotides read TGTGCCAGCTCACCTGCCGGGACAGGGAATTCACCCCTCCACTTT. It specifies CASSPAGTGNSPLHF.

This clone showed up just once. The chain recombines TRBV19 with TRBJ1-6, with no clear D. The CDR3 loop spans 13 amino acids. Trimming removed 9 bases from V and 7 bases from J, with 13 bases in between. Germline V gene data show CDR1 as LNHDA and CDR2 as SQIVND (reference sequence). As DNA, the CDR3 is TGTGCCAGCGCCCCCTTTGTGAATTCACCCCTCCACTTT. This gives the protein CASAPFVNSPLHF.

The CDR3 sequence: CASSLMTGTLGYTF. The DNA of the CDR3 is TGTGCCAGCAGCTTGATGACCGGGACGTTAGGCTACACCTTC. The chain couples TRBV7-8 to TRBJ1-2; possible D gene TRBD1, 5 bases. Germline CDR1 reads SGHVS; CDR2 reads FQNEAQ. The CDR3 is 14 amino acids. Trimming removed 3 bases at V and 8 bases at J, with 16 bases between.

The CDR3 loop is CSVGISYEQYF. The CDR3 coding sequence is TGCAGCGTTGGCATATCCTACGAGCAGTACTTC. The J gene is TRBJ2-7, the V gene TRBV29-1; no definite D call. Germline CDR1 SQVTM, CDR2 ANQGSEA. V was shortened by 4 bases and J by 1 base, with 5 bases between the two germline ends. This CDR3 has 11 amino acids.

The V gene is TRBV6-5, the J gene TRBJ2-1; D is unresolved. CDR3 length: 14 residues. From germline, CDR1 is MNHEY and CDR2 SVGAGI. Trimming removed 5 bases at V and 0 bases at J, with 8 bases between. The CDR3 DNA follows: TGTGCCAGCAGTCCCCGGTCCTCCTACAATGAGCAGTTCTTC. It codes for CASSPRSSYNEQFF.

The rearrangement joins TRBV19 to TRBJ2-5; D possibly uses TRBD1 or TRBD2 (6 bases each). CDR1 LNHDA and CDR2 SQIVND come from the germline V gene (reference sequence). CDR3 length: 13 amino acids. V lost 10 bases and J 2 bases, leaving 14 bases between the germline ends. The CDR3 DNA sequence: TGTGCCACTGGGGGGCCCCCGCAAGAGACCCAGTACTTC. It codes for CATGGPPQETQYF.

The V and J genes are TRBV5-1 and TRBJ1-3; the D gene is possibly TRBD1 (5 bases). The CDR3 length is 15 residues. Per the germline V gene, CDR1 is SGHRS and CDR2 is YFSETQ. The V end was cut by 4 bases, the J end by 2 bases, with 13 bases between. CDR3 protein: CASSPAGGAGNTIYF. The CDR3 bases are TGCGCCAGCAGCCCCGCGGGGGGTGCTGGAAACACCATATATTTT.

This chain uses TRBV6-4 with TRBJ1-5; D is possibly TRBD1 (6 bases). Germline V gene sequence: CDR1 MRHNA, CDR2 SNTAGT. The CDR3 loop spans 13 amino acids. The ends were cut back, 6 bases at V and 5 bases at J, with 11 bases in the middle. CDR3: CASSDTGYQPQHF. The DNA of the CDR3 is TGTGCCAGCAGCGACACAGGGTATCAGCCCCAGCATTTT.

The chain recombines TRBV27 with TRBJ2-3; the match to TRBD2 covers 7 bases. V trimming: 2 bases; J trimming: 4 bases; junction bases outside the gene matches: 6. Germline V lookup: CDR1 MNHEY, CDR2 SMNVEV (reference sequence). The CDR3 has 15 amino acids. For the CDR3, the DNA is TGTGCCAGCAGTTTACGACTAGCCCTCGCAGATACGCAGTATTTT. Protein: CASSLRLALADTQYF.

The CDR3 DNA follows: TGTGCCAGCAGTTCTAGGGTACGGGAGACCCAGTACTTC. Protein product: CASSSRVRETQYF. J is TRBJ2-5 and V is TRBV6-5; no clear D. Trimming pared 4 bases from V and 5 bases from J, leaving 11 bases between. CDR1 is MNHEY and CDR2 is SVGAGI in the germline V gene. The CDR3 has 13 amino acids.

The V and J genes are TRBV7-9 and TRBJ2-6; 10 nucleotides agree with TRBD1. The trim removed 5 bases at V and 3 bases at J, leaving 7 bases unmatched. The germline gives CDR1 SEHNR, CDR2 FQNEAQ (reference sequence). The CDR3 loop spans 17 amino acids. The CDR3 loop is CASSTGQGVGGANVLTF. Written as DNA, the CDR3 is TGTGCCAGCAGCACTGGACAGGGGGTCGGTGGGGCCAACGTCCTGACTTTC. The full variable domain, with the rest looked up from reference TRBV7-9 and TRBJ2-6, is DTGVSQNPRHKITKRGQNVTFRCDPISEHNRLYWYRQTLGQGPEFLTYFQNEAQLEKSRLLSDRFSAERPKGSFSTLEIQRTEQGDSAMYLCASSTGQGVGGANVLTFGAGSRLTVL.

V is TRBV15 and J is TRBJ1-2, with TRBD1 matching over 7 bases. Germline CDR1 reads LNHNV; CDR2 reads YYDKDF (reference sequence). The length of the CDR3 is 15 residues. Germline trimming cut 4 bases from V and 3 bases from J; bases unmatched to any gene: 8. The CDR3 loop reads CATSTYRGGDYGYTF. CDR3 in DNA: TGTGCCACCAGCACCTACAGGGGAGGCGACTATGGCTACACCTTC. The full variable domain, in which reference TRBV15 and TRBJ1-2 provide the parts outside the CDR3, is DAMVIQNPRYQVTQFGKPVTLSCSQTLNHNVMYWYQQKSSQAPKLLFHYYDKDFNNEADTPDNFQSRRPNTSFCFLDIRSPGLGDTAMYLCATSTYRGGDYGYTFGSGTRLTVV.

This chain connects TRBV7-3 to TRBJ2-3; 10 bases are shared with TRBD1. From germline, CDR1 is SGHTA and CDR2 FQGTGA. The CDR3 length is 16 residues. V was clipped by 5 bases and J by 2 bases; unmatched bases: 7. The DNA for the CDR3 is TGTGCCAGCAGCCTAGGGGGACAGGGGATCACAGATACGCAGTATTTT. It specifies CASSLGGQGITDTQYF. The whole variable domain, filled in from reference TRBV7-3 and TRBJ2-3, reads GAGVSQTPSNKVTEKGKYVELRCDPISGHTALYWYRQSLGQGPEFLIYFQGTGAADDSGLPNDRFFAVRPEGSVSTLKIQRTERGDSAVYLCASSLGGQGITDTQYFGPGTRLTVL.

The chain carries TRBV4-3 and TRBJ1-3; D gene ambiguous. CDR1 and CDR2 (germline): LGHNA, YSLEER. Trimming cost V 0 bases and J 0 bases, with 9 bases left between them. The CDR3 is 16 residues long. The CDR3 coding sequence is TGCGCCAGCAGCCAAGACAGGTCCTTCTCTGGAAACACCATATATTTT. It translates to CASSQDRSFSGNTIYF.

This chain joins TRBV28 and TRBJ2-1, with D perhaps TRBD2 (5 bases). Germline V gene lookup returns CDR1 MDHEN and CDR2 SYDVKM. The CDR3 sequence is 14 residues long. V was pared by 2 bases and J by 0 bases, with 5 bases between. CDR3 nucleotide sequence: TGTGCCAGCAGTTTAGGGAGCTCCTACAATGAGCAGTTCTTC. It yields the protein CASSLGSSYNEQFF.

The chain links TRBV7-6 to TRBJ2-5, with 7 bases identical to TRBD1. CDR1 is SGHVS and CDR2 is FNYEAQ in the germline V gene. The CDR3 length is 16 residues. Trimming at V came to 1 base and at J to 7 bases, leaving 12 bases not matched to a gene. The CDR3 DNA reads TGTGCCAGCAGCTTAGTAGGGGGCTTTACCCAGGGGACCCAGTACTTC. This sequence encodes CASSLVGGFTQGTQYF. The full variable domain, completed using reference TRBV7-6 and TRBJ2-5, is GAGVSQSPRYKVTKRGQDVALRCDPISGHVSLYWYRQALGQGPEFLTYFNYEAQQDKSGLPNDRFSAERPEGSISTLTIQRTEQRDSAMYRCASSLVGGFTQGTQYFGPGTRLLVL.

This chain joins TRBV5-5 and TRBJ1-4; D is possibly TRBD1 (5 bases). The CDR3 spans 14 residues. V lost 4 bases, J lost 8 bases, and 15 bases lay in between. The germline gives CDR1 SGHKS, CDR2 YYEKEE (reference sequence). CDR3 DNA sequence: TGTGCCAGCAGCCTTATTATGGGGCTCGAAAAACTGTTTTTT. This gives the protein CASSLIMGLEKLFF.

The CDR3 DNA follows: TGTGCCAGCAGCCAAGAAGGGGAGAGCAATGAGCAGTTCTTC. Its protein is CASSQEGESNEQFF. The V call is TRBV4-2, the J call TRBJ2-1; D may match TRBD1 or TRBD2 (5 bases each). Germline V gene sequence: CDR1 LGHNA, CDR2 YNFKEQ. V was cut by 0 bases and J by 6 bases, with 9 bases left in between. There are 14 residues in the CDR3.

The chain is built from TRBV5-1 and TRBJ1-5, with D tentatively TRBD1 (6 bases). The CDR3 is made up of 14 amino acids. Trimming stripped 0 bases from V and 3 bases from J, with 7 bases between. Germline-derived CDR1 and CDR2 are SGHRS and YFSETQ. For the CDR3, the DNA is TGCGCCAGCAGCTTGGGGGACACCAATCAGCCCCAGCATTTT. It is translated as CASSLGDTNQPQHF.

The table lists this clone with a count of one. The J gene is TRBJ2-2, the V gene TRBV19; D is ambiguous. The CDR3 is made up of 11 amino acids. V lost 3 bases, J lost 10 bases, and 6 bases lay in between. Germline CDR1 LNHDA, CDR2 SQIVND (reference sequence). The CDR3 DNA sequence: TGTGCCAGTAGTATTCTGGAGGAGCTGTTTTTT. Its protein is CASSILEELFF. The entire variable domain, with the rest obtained from reference TRBV19 and TRBJ2-2, is as follows: DGGITQSPKYLFRKEGQNVTLSCEQNLNHDAMYWYRQDPGQGLRLIYYSQIVNDFQKGDIAEGYSVSREKKESFPLTVTSAQKNPTAFYLCASSILEELFFGEGSRLTVL.

This chain links TRBV7-9 with TRBJ1-3; 10 positions match TRBD1. V lost 5 bases to trimming and J lost 0 bases; unmatched junction nucleotides: 4. The CDR3 runs 16 residues. Germline V gene lookup returns CDR1 SEHNR and CDR2 FQNEAQ (reference sequence). The CDR3 loop reads CASSPRDRGSGNTIYF. CDR3 coding DNA: TGTGCCAGCAGCCCGCGGGACAGGGGCTCTGGAAACACCATATATTTT.

This rearrangement joins TRBV25-1 to TRBJ2-2; TRBD2 might be the D (6 bases). Deletions cut 7 bases from V and 3 bases from J, with 21 bases between. The germline V gene has CDR1 MGHDK and CDR2 SYGVNS. CDR3 size: 17 residues. CDR3 in DNA: TGTGCCAGCACCCCGGGACTTACTCCCTGGGACACCGGGGAGCTGTTTTTT. Its protein is CASTPGLTPWDTGELFF.

This clone was found a few times. The rearrangement uses TRBV7-3 and TRBJ1-1; D might be TRBD1 (5 bases). The V end lost 2 bases, the J end lost 5 bases, and 15 bases lay between the germline ends. The CDR3 length is 15 residues. From germline, CDR1 is SGHTA and CDR2 FQGTGA. CDR3 region: CASSLWGLEGTEAFF. DNA for the CDR3: TGTGCCAGCAGCTTATGGGGCCTTGAGGGGACTGAAGCTTTCTTT.

This clone was recorded once. V and J are TRBV19 and TRBJ2-3; 7 nucleotides match TRBD2. V gave up 3 bases and J gave up 0 bases; unmatched junction bases: 3. Germline V gene lookup returns CDR1 LNHDA and CDR2 SQIVND (reference sequence). There are 15 residues in the CDR3. CDR3 bases: TGTGCCAGTAGTATCGGGGGGACTAGCACAGATACGCAGTATTTT. It is translated as CASSIGGTSTDTQYF.

This rearrangement joins TRBV10-1 to TRBJ2-5, with D hard to call. Germline V gene sequence: CDR1 WNHNN, CDR2 SYGVQD (reference sequence). V lost 2 bases, J lost 5 bases, and 3 bases lay in between. The CDR3 covers 11 residues. CDR3: CASSEGETQYF. The CDR3 DNA sequence: TGCGCCAGCAGTGAGGGTGAGACCCAGTACTTC.

The chain employs TRBV28 and TRBJ1-5, with D hard to call. CDR3 length: 19 residues. V lost 1 base to trimming and J lost 1 base, with 20 bases between them. Germline CDR1 MDHEN, CDR2 SYDVKM. The DNA for the CDR3 is TGTGCCAGCAGTTTATTTGGAGGCGAGACCACGTGGAGCAATCAGCCCCAGCATTTT. Translation: CASSLFGGETTWSNQPQHF. Complete variable domain (other parts from reference TRBV28 and TRBJ1-5): DVKVTQSSRYLVKRTGEKVFLECVQDMDHENMFWYRQDPGLGLRLIYFSYDVKMKEKGDIPEGYSVSREKKERFSLILESASTNQTSMYLCASSLFGGETTWSNQPQHFGDGTRLSIL.

The table lists this clone with a few counts. CDR3 loop: CAPSPGNYGYTF. DNA for the CDR3: TGTGCCCCCTCCCCGGGTAACTATGGCTACACCTTC. The gene calls are TRBV10-3 and TRBJ1-2, with no clear D. Germline loops: CDR1 ENHRY, CDR2 SYGVKD. The CDR3 is 12 amino acids. The V end was cut by 11 bases, the J end by 1 base, with 11 bases between.